The sequence of this T cell receptor beta chain was determined in a study of metastatic and nonmetastatic thyroid tumors (dated by TCRdb to the early 2020s). Regarding the complete study: Repertoires were compared across peripheral blood and tumor or nodule tissue samples from malignant and benign thyroid patients.

Comments on this clone: The clone's antigen remains unknown. No clone much larger than this one lies a single base away; base qualities are absent.

Its CDR3 holds 14 amino acids, cysteine through phenylalanine. Solely the CDR3 DNA is kept, with 42 bases framed from the first base. V is reduced by 5 bases and J by 2 bases, leaving a spacing of 10 bases between them. No treatment had been received by any patient before thyroid surgery. The study retrospectively analysed patient clinical samples collected from the early 2010s to the late 2010s using T-cell receptor beta sequencing. Library preparation employed PCR. Sequencing took place on an Illumina HiSeq 4000. High-throughput sequencing was used to profile the TCR beta-chain CDR3 region of each patient. Concerning the study's data processing: A classifier to discriminate distant-metastatic papillary thyroid cancer patients was built from CDR3 differences across clinicopathological groups. The Shannon index was used to assess repertoire diversity, and the Morisita-Horn index was used to assess tumor-blood repertoire similarity. Using fastp trimming at Q25 and MiXCR clonotype assembly, TCRdb reanalyzed the public sequencing data and kept in-frame beta chains. TCRdb, not the original authors, processed these V and J calls. Counted in this sample were more than 13,000 clones; 25% to 35% of them appeared once. The top ten clones comprise 45% to 55% of the sample.

Overall study results and their limits: TCR beta diversity was reported as significantly higher in malignant tumors than in benign nodules, in both blood and tumor samples.

This chain is built from TRBV12-3 or TRBV12-4 and TRBJ1-3, with the D gene not confidently named. The sequencing input was tumor tissue. The clonotype was recovered from a male donor with papillary thyroid cancer or a benign thyroid nodule (not recorded which). Some clones in this sample may be carry-over from other donors' samples. The CDR3 in this case is CASSPTRTGNTIYF. The base sequence is TGTGCCAGCAGTCCGACCCGGACTGGAAACACCATATATTTT.